This T cell receptor (beta chain) appears in the sequencing data of a study of OX40 agonist ivuxolimab in advanced cancers. At the level of the study: Having had anti-PD-1, anti-PD-L1 or anti-CTLA-4 therapy before was allowed, and about 42% had some. One patient with hepatocellular carcinoma and two with cutaneous melanoma, three in all, had partial responses.

Germline CDR1 reads MNHNS; CDR2 reads SASEGT. The CDR3 is 14 amino acids. Deletions cut 5 bases from V and 0 bases from J, with 8 bases between. This clone occurred once. Its antigen remains unknown. Repertoires were generated with immunoSEQ multiplex PCR, while TCRdb's copy carries only in-frame clones and drops some. Here the sample spans about 86,000 clones, roughly 87% being singletons. General study results and limits: CD8+ T cells were the subset that, on average, had more expanded clones than CD4+.

This receptor was identified in an adult with an advanced solid tumor such as melanoma, head and neck, liver or kidney cancer. Here the sequenced sample was CD4+ or CD8+ T cells sorted from blood, taken in a trial of the OX40 agonist ivuxolimab. This chain joins TRBV6-1 and TRBJ1-5; D is unresolved. CDR3 region: CASSTTDSNQPQHF. DNA for the CDR3: TGTGCCAGCAGTACGACGGATAGCAATCAGCCCCAGCATTTT.